This entry features one TCR beta chain sequence. Its specificity is not known. This entry belongs to a study of graft-versus-host responses after intestinal transplantation. Across the study: Transplants given to recipients were multivisceral, liver-intestinal, or isolated intestinal. The whole recipient group had anti-thymocyte globulin induction followed by tacrolimus and steroids for around 3 years. Overall study results and limits: There were GvH clones found in recipient marrow, and some of them appeared first in ileum or blood. Declining HvG levels early post-transplant were linked to peak circulating GvH clone levels.

The germline CDR1 and CDR2 sequences are SGHDT and YYEEEE. V gave up 4 bases and J gave up 3 bases, with 15 bases separating them. The CDR3 is 15 residues long. Profiled with immunoSEQ multiplex PCR; TCRdb holds only in-frame clones, not every one. The sample lists around 45,000 clones; about 95% were seen once. The specimen was PBMCs, collected 335 days after intestinal transplant. The receptor was isolated from a human patient who received an intestinal transplant, so some T cells may come from the graft donor. The genes are TRBV5-6 and TRBJ2-3; the D call may be TRBD1 or TRBD2 (6 bases each). The CDR3 protein is CASSRSTGRTDTQYF. CDR3 bases: TGTGCCAGCAGCCGAAGTACAGGGAGGACAGATACGCAGTATTTT.